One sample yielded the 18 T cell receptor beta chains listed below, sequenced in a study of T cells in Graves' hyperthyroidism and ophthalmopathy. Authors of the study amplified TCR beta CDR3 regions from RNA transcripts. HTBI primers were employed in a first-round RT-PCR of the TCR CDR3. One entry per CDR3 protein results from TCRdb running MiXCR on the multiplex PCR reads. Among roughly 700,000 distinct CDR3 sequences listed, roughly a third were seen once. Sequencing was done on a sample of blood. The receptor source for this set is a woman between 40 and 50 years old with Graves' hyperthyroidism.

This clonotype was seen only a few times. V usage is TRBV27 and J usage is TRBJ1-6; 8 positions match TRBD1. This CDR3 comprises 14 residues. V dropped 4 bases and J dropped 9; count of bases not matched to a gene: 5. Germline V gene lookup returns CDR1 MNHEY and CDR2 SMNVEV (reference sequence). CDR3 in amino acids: CASSSRQGTSPLHF. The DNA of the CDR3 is TGTGCCAGCAGTTCGCGACAGGGGACTTCACCCCTCCACTTT.

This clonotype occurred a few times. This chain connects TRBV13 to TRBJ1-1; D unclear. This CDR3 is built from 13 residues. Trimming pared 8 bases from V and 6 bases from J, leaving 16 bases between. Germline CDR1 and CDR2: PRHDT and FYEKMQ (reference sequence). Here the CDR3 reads CASSLALHPEAFF. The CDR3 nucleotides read TGTGCCAGCTCCTTAGCCCTTCATCCTGAAGCTTTCTTT. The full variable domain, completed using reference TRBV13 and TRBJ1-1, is AAGVIQSPRHLIKEKRETATLKCYPIPRHDTVYWYQQGPGQDPQFLISFYEKMQSDKGSIPDRFSAQQFSDYHSELNMSSLELGDSALYFCASSLALHPEAFFGQGTRLTVV.

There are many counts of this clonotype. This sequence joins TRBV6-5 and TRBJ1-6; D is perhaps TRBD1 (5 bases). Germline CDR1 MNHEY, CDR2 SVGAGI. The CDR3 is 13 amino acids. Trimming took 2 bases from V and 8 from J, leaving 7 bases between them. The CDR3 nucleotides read TGTGCCAGCAGTTACCAGACAGATTCACCCCTCCACTTT. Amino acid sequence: CASSYQTDSPLHF.

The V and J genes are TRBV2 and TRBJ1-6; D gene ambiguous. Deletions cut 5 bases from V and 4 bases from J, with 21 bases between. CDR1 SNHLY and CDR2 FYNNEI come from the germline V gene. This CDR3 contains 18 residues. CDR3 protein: CASSLSRNRAPYNSPLHF. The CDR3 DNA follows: TGTGCCAGCAGTTTATCGAGGAACAGAGCCCCTTATAATTCACCCCTCCACTTT.

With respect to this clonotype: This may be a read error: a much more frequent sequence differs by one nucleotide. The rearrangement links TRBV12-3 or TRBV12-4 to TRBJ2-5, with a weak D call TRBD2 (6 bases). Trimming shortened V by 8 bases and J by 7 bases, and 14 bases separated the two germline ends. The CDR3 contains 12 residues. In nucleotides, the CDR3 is TGTGCCAGCCGACTAGTGGGAGGGACCCAGTACTTC. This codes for CASRLVGGTQYF.

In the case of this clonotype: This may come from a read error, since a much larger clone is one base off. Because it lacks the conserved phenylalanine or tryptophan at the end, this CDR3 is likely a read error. Here the CDR3 reads CASSQTGGRKLFL. CDR3 nucleotides: TGTGCCAGCAGTCAAACAGGGGGCAGAAAACTGTTTCTT. The V call is TRBV7-9, the J call TRBJ1-4; 9 bases are a match to TRBD1. Germline trimming cut 6 bases from V and 10 bases from J; bases unmatched to any gene: 6. The germline V gene has CDR1 SEHNR and CDR2 FQNEAQ (reference sequence). This CDR3 has 13 amino acids.

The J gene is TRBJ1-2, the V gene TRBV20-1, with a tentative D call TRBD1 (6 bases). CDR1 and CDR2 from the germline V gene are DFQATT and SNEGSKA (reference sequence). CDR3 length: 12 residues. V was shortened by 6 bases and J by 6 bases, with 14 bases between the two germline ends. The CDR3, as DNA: TGCAGTGCCGGAGGGGGTGGCCATGGCTACACCTTC. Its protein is CSAGGGGHGYTF.

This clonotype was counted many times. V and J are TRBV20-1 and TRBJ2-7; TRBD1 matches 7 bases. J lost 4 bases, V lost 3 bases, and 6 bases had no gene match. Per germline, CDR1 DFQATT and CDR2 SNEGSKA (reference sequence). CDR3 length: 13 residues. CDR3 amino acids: CSASTGQWYEQYF. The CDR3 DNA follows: TGCAGTGCTAGCACGGGACAGTGGTACGAGCAGTACTTC.

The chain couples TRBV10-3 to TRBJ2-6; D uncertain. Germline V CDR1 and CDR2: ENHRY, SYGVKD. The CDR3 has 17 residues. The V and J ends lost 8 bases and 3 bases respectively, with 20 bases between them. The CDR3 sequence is CAILGASTFGGANVLTF. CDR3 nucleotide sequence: TGTGCCATCCTGGGCGCCAGCACCTTCGGTGGGGCCAACGTCCTGACTTTC.

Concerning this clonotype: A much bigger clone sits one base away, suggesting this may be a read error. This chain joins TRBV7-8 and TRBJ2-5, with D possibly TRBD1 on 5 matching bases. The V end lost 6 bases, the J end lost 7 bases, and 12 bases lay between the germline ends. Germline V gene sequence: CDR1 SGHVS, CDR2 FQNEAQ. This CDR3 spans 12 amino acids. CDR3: CASSYQGATQYF. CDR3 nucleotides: TGTGCCAGCAGTTACCAGGGTGCGACCCAGTACTTC.

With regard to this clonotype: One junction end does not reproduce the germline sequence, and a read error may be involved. CDR3 DNA: TGTGCCAGCAGCTTGGCAGGGGAGTACACCGGGGAGCTGCTTTTT. Encoded protein: CASSLAGEYTGELLF. The gene calls are TRBV7-2 and TRBJ2-2; tentative D call: TRBD1 (6 bases). This CDR3 has 15 residues. Looked up from germline, CDR1 is SGHTA and CDR2 is FQGNSA.

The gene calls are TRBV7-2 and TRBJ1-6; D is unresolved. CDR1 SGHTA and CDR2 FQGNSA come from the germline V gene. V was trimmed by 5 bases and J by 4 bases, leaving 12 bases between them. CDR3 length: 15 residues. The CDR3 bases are TGTGCCAGCAGCCTTGGGCAGGTTTATAATTCACCCCTCCACTTT. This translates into CASSLGQVYNSPLHF. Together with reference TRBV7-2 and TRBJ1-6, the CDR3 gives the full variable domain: GAGVSQSPSNKVTEKGKDVELRCDPISGHTALYWYRQSLGQGLEFLIYFQGNSAPDKSGLPSDRFSAERTGGSVSTLTIQRTQQEDSAVYLCASSLGQVYNSPLHFGNGTRLTVT.

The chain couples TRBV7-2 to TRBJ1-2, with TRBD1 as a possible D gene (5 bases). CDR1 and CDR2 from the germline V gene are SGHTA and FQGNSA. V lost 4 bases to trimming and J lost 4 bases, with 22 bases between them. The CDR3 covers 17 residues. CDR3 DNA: TGTGCCAGCAGCTGGGGTACCGACGAGGGGAACGTCTATGGCTACACCTTC. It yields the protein CASSWGTDEGNVYGYTF.

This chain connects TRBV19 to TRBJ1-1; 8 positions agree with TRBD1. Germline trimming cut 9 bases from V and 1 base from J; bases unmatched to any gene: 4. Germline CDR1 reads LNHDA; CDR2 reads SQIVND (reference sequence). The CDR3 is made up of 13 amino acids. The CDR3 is CASEQGENTEAFF. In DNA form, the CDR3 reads TGTGCCAGCGAACAGGGGGAGAACACTGAAGCTTTCTTT.

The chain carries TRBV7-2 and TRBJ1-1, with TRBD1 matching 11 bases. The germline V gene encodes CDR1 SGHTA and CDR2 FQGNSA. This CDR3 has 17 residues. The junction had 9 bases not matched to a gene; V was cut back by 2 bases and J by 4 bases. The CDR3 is CASSLKLGDRGATEAFF. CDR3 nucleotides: TGTGCCAGCAGCTTAAAGCTTGGGGACAGGGGGGCCACTGAAGCTTTCTTT.

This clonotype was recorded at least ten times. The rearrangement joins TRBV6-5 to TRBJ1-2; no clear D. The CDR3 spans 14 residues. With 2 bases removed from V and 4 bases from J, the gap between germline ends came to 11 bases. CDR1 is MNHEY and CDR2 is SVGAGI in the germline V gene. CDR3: CASSYGRGLYGYTF. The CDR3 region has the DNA TGTGCCAGCAGTTACGGCAGAGGGCTCTATGGCTACACCTTC.

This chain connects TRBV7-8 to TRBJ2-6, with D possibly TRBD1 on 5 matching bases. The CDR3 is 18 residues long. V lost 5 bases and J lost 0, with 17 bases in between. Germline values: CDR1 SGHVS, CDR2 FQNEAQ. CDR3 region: CASSRNQGANSGANVLTF. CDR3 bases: TGTGCCAGCAGCCGGAACCAGGGTGCTAACTCTGGGGCCAACGTCCTGACTTTC.

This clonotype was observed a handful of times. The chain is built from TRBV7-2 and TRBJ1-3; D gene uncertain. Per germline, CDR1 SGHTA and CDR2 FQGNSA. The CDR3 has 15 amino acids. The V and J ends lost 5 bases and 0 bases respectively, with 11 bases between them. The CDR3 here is CASSPFWTSGNTIYF. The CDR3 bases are TGTGCCAGCAGCCCGTTTTGGACCTCTGGAAACACCATATATTTT.